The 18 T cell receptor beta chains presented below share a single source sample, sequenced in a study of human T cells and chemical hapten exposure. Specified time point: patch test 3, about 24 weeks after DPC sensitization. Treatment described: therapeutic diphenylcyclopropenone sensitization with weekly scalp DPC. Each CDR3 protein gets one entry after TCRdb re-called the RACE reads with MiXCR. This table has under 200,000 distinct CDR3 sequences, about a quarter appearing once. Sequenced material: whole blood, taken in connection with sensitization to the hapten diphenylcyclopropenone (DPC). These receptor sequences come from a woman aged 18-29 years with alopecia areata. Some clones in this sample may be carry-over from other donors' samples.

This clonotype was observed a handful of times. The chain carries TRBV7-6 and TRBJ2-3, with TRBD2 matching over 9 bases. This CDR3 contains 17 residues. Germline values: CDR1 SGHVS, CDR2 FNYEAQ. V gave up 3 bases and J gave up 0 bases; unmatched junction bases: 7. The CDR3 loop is CASSFPAGGPSTDTQYF. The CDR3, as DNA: TGTGCCAGCAGCTTTCCAGCGGGAGGCCCAAGCACAGATACGCAGTATTTT. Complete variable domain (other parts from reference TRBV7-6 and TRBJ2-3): GAGVSQSPRYKVTKRGQDVALRCDPISGHVSLYWYRQALGQGPEFLTYFNYEAQQDKSGLPNDRFSAERPEGSISTLTIQRTEQRDSAMYRCASSFPAGGPSTDTQYFGPGTRLTVL.

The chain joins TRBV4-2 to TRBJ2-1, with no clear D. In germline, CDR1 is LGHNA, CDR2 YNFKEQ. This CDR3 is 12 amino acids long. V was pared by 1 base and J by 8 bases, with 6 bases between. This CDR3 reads CASSQVGHEQFF. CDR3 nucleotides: TGTGCCAGCAGCCAAGTCGGCCATGAGCAGTTCTTC.

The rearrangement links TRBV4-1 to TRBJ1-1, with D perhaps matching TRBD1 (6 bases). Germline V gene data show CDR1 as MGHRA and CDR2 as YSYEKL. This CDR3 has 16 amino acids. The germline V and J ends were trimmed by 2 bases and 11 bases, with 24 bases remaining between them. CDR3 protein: CASSQQIHGGQLAAFF. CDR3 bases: TGCGCCAGCAGCCAACAAATTCACGGGGGGCAACTTGCTGCTTTCTTT.

As DNA, the CDR3 is TGTGCCAGCAGTTACGGGCAGGTCGGGGCCGGGGAGCTGTTTTTT. It encodes CASSYGQVGAGELFF. The chain has TRBV6-6 and TRBJ2-2, with D tentatively TRBD2 (5 bases). CDR1 is MNHNY, CDR2 SVGAGI, per germline (reference sequence). CDR3 length: 15 amino acids. V was cut by 2 bases and J by 6 bases, with 13 bases left in between.

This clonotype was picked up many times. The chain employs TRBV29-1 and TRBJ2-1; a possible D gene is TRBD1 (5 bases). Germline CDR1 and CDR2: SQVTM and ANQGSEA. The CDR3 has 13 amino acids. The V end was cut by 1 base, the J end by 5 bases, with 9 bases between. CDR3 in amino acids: CSVEVRQHNEQFF. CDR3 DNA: TGCAGCGTTGAAGTGCGACAGCACAATGAGCAGTTCTTC.

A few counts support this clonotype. This CDR3 reads CASSLTGTKLVNEQFF. CDR3 in DNA: TGTGCCAGCAGCTTAACCGGGACTAAGTTAGTTAATGAGCAGTTCTTC. The genes are TRBV7-8 and TRBJ2-1; 7 nucleotides match TRBD2. There are 16 residues in the CDR3. The junction had 11 bases not matched to a gene; V was cut back by 2 bases and J by 7 bases. Germline CDR1 is SGHVS and CDR2 is FQNEAQ.

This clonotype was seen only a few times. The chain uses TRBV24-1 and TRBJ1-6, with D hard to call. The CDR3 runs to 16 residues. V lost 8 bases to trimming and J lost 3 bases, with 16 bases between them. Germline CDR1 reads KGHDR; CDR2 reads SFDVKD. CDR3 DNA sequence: TGTGCCACCACTCAGCCGTTTGGACTCTATAATTCACCCCTCCACTTT. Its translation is CATTQPFGLYNSPLHF.

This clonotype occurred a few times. The CDR3, as DNA: TGTGCCAGCAGCTTAGGGTTGGGGTTGAACACTGAAGCTTTCTTT. It is translated as CASSLGLGLNTEAFF. The chain employs TRBV7-6 and TRBJ1-1; D is unclear. This CDR3 has 15 amino acids. The V end lost 1 base, the J end lost 0 bases, and 9 bases lay between the germline ends. CDR1 SGHVS and CDR2 FNYEAQ come from the germline V gene.

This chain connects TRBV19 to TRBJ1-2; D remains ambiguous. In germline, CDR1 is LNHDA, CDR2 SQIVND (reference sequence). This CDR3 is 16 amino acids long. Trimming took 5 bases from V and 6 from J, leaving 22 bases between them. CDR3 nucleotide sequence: TGTGCCAGTAGTGCCGTGCCCCCGACAACCAAAGATGGCTACACCTTC. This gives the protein CASSAVPPTTKDGYTF.

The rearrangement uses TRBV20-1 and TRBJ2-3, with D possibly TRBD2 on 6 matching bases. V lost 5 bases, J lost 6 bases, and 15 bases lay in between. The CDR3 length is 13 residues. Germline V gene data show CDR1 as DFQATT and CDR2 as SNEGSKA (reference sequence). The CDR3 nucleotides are TGCAGTGCTTCCGGGACTGACTGGGATACGCAGTATTTT. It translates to CSASGTDWDTQYF.

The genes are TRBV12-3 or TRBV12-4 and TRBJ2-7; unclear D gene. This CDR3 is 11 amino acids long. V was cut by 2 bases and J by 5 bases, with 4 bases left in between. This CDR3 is CASSLSDEQYF. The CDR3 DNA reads TGTGCCAGCAGTTTAAGCGACGAGCAGTACTTC.

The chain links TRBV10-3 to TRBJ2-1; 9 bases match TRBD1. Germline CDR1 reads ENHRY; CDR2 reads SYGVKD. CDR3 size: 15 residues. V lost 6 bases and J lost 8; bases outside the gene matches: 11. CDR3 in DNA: TGTGCCATCAGACCGGGACAGGGCTTAAGCGATGAGCAGTTCTTC. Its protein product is CAIRPGQGLSDEQFF.

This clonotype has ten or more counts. CDR3 sequence: CSALPGTGVNQPQHF. The CDR3 DNA follows: TGCAGTGCTCTTCCCGGGACAGGGGTTAATCAGCCCCAGCATTTT. V gene TRBV20-1 combines with J gene TRBJ1-5; 10 bases are a match to TRBD1. The CDR3 loop spans 15 amino acids. From germline, CDR1 is DFQATT and CDR2 SNEGSKA (reference sequence). V lost 5 bases, J lost 4 bases, and 8 bases stayed unmatched.

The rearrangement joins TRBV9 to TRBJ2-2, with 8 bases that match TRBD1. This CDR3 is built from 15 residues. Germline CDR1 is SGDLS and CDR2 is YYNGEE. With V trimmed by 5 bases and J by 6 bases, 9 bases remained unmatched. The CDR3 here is CASSEKSGGSGELFF. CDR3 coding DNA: TGTGCCAGCAGTGAAAAGTCAGGGGGCTCCGGGGAGCTGTTTTTT.

In nucleotides, the CDR3 is TGTGCCAGCAGTTACCAGGGACTAGCGGGGCGAGCCTACGAGCAGTACTTC. It yields the protein CASSYQGLAGRAYEQYF. V is TRBV6-2 or TRBV6-3 and J is TRBJ2-7; TRBD2 matches 13 bases. The trim removed 2 bases at V and 2 bases at J, leaving 6 bases unmatched. The CDR3 contains 17 residues. Germline lookup yields CDR1 MNHEY and CDR2 SVGEGT.

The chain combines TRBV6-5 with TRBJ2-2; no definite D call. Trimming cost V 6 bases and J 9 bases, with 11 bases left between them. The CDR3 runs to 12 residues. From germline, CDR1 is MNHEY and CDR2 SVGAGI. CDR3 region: CASSSDGRELFF. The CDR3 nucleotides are TGTGCCAGCAGCTCAGACGGTCGGGAGCTGTTTTTT.

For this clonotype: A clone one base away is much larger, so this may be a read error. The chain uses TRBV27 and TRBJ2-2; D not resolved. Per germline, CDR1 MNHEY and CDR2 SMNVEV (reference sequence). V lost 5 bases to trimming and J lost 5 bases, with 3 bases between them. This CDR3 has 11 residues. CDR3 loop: CASSKTGELFF. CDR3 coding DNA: TGTGCCAGCAGTAAAACCGGGGAGCTGTTTTTT.

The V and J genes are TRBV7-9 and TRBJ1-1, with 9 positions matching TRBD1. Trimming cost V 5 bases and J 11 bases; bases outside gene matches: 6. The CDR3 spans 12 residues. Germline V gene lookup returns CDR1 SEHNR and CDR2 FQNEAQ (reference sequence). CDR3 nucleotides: TGTGCCAGCAGCCCCGGGACAGGGCTCGCTTTCTTT. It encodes CASSPGTGLAFF.